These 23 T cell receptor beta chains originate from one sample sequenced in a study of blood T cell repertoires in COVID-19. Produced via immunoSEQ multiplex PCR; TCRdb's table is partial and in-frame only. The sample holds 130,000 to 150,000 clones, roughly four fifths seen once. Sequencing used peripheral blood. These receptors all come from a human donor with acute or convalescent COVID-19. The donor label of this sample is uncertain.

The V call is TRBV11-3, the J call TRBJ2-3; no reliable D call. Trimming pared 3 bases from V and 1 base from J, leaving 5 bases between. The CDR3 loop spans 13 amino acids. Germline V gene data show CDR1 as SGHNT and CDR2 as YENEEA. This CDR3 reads CASSFQGTDTQYF. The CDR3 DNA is TGTGCCAGCAGCTTCCAGGGCACAGATACGCAGTATTTT.

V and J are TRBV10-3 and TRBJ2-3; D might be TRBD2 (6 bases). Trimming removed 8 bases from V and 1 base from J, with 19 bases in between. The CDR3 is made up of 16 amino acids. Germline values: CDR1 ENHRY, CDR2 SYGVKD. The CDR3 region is CAIRGSGDRGTDTQYF. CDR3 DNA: TGTGCCATCCGGGGGTCGGGGGATAGAGGCACAGATACGCAGTATTTT.

The CDR3 region is CAWSGRGNQPQHF. For the CDR3, the DNA is TGTGCCTGGTCGGGAAGAGGCAATCAGCCCCAGCATTTT. This chain connects TRBV30 to TRBJ1-5, with D unresolved. The CDR3 sequence is 13 residues long. Germline lookup yields CDR1 GTSNPN and CDR2 SVGIG (reference sequence). V lost 5 bases, J lost 2 bases, and 10 bases lay in between.

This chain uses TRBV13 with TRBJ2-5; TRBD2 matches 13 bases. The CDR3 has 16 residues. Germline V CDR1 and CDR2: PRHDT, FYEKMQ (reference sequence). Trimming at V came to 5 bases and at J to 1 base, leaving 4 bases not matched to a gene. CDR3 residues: CASSMGLAGTQETQYF. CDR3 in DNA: TGTGCCAGCAGCATGGGACTAGCGGGGACCCAAGAGACCCAGTACTTC. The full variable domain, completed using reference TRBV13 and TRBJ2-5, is AAGVIQSPRHLIKEKRETATLKCYPIPRHDTVYWYQQGPGQDPQFLISFYEKMQSDKGSIPDRFSAQQFSDYHSELNMSSLELGDSALYFCASSMGLAGTQETQYFGPGTRLLVL.

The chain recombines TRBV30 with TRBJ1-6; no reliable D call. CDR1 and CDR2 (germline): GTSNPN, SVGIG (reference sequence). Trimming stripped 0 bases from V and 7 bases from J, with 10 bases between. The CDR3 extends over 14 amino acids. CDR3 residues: CAWSVPRPNSPLHF. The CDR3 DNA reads TGTGCCTGGAGTGTACCCAGGCCCAATTCACCCCTCCACTTT.

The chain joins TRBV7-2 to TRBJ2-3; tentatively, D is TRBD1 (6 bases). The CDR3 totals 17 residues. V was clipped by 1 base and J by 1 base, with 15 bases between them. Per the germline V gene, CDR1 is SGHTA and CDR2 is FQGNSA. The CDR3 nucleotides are TGTGCCAGCAGCTTAGAGGTACAAGGGGGAGGCACAGATACGCAGTATTTT. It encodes CASSLEVQGGGTDTQYF. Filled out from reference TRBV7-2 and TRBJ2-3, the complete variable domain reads GAGVSQSPSNKVTEKGKDVELRCDPISGHTALYWYRQSLGQGLEFLIYFQGNSAPDKSGLPSDRFSAERTGGSVSTLTIQRTQQEDSAVYLCASSLEVQGGGTDTQYFGPGTRLTVL.

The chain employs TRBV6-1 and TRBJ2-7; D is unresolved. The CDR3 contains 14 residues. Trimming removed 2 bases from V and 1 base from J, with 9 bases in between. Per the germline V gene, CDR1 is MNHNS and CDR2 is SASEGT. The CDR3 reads CASSEHALSYEQYF. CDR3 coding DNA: TGTGCCAGCAGTGAACACGCCCTATCCTACGAGCAGTACTTC.

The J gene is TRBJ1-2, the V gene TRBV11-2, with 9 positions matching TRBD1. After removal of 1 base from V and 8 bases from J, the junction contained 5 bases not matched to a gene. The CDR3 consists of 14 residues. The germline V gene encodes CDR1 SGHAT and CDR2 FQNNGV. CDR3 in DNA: TGTGCCAGCAGCTTAGGACAGGGGGTGAGCGGCTACACCTTC. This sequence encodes CASSLGQGVSGYTF.

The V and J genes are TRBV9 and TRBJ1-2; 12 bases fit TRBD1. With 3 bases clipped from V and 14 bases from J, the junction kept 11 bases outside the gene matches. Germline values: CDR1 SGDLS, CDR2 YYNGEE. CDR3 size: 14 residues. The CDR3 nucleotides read TGTGCCAGCAGCGGTGGGACAGGGGGCGAGAAATCGACCTTC. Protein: CASSGGTGGEKSTF.

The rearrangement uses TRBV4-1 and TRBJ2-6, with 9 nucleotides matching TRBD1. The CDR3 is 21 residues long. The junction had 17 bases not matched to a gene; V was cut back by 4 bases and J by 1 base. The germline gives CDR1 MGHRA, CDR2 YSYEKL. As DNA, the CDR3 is TGCGCCAGCAGCCCGCACCCGCCCACCGGGACAGGGTTATCTGGGGCCAACGTCCTGACTTTC. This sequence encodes CASSPHPPTGTGLSGANVLTF.

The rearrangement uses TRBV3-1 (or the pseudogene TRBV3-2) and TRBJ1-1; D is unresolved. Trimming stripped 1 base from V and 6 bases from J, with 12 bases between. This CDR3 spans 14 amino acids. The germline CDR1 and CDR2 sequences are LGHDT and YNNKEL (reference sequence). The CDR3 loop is CASSQGARPAEAFF. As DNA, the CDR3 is TGTGCCAGCAGCCAAGGCGCCAGGCCAGCTGAAGCTTTCTTT.

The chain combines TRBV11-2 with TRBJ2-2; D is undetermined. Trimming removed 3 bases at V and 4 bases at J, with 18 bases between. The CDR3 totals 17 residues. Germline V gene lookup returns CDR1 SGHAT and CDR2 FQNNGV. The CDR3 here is CASSFPGAQRPTGELFF. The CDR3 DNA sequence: TGTGCCAGCAGCTTTCCCGGAGCCCAGCGACCCACCGGGGAGCTGTTTTTT.

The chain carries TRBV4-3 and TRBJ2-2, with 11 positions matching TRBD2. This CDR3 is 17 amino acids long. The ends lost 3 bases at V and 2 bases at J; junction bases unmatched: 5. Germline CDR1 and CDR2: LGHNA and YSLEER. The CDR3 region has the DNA TGCGCCAGCAGCCAGAGGACTAGCGGGTCCAACACCGGGGAGCTGTTTTTT. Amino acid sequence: CASSQRTSGSNTGELFF.

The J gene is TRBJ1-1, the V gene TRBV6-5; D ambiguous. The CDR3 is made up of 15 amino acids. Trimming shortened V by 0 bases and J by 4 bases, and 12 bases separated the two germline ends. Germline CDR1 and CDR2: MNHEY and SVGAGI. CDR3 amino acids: CASSYSEATGTEAFF. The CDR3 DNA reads TGTGCCAGCAGTTACTCGGAGGCGACGGGCACTGAAGCTTTCTTT.

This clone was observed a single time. CDR3 coding DNA: TGTGCCAGCAGCTTAGCCCGGACAGGGAGCCCCTACGAGCAGTACTTC. Its protein is CASSLARTGSPYEQYF. The chain is built from TRBV7-2 and TRBJ2-7; 8 bases fit TRBD1. This CDR3 is 16 amino acids long. CDR1 is SGHTA, CDR2 FQGNSA, per germline. Unmatched junction bases numbered 6, after V lost 0 bases and J lost 2 bases.

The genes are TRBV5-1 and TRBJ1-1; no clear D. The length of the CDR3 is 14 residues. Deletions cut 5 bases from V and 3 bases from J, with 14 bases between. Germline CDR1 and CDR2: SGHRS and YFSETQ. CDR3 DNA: TGCGCCAGCAGGGAGCTCCCGGGAGACACTGAAGCTTTCTTT. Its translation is CASRELPGDTEAFF.

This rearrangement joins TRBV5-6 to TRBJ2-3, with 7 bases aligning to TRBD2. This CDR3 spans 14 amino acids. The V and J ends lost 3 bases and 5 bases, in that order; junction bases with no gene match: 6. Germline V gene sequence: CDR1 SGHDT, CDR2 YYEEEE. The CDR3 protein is CASSSLTGGDTQYF. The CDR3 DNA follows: TGTGCCAGCAGCTCCCTAACGGGGGGAGATACGCAGTATTTT.

The CDR3 region is CASSESNLNSPLHF. CDR3 nucleotide sequence: TGCGCCAGCAGTGAGTCGAACCTAAATTCACCCCTCCACTTT. This rearrangement joins TRBV10-2 to TRBJ1-6; no clear D gene. The germline CDR1 and CDR2 sequences are WSHSY and SAAADI. V gave up 0 bases and J gave up 7 bases, with 7 bases separating them. The CDR3 runs to 14 residues.

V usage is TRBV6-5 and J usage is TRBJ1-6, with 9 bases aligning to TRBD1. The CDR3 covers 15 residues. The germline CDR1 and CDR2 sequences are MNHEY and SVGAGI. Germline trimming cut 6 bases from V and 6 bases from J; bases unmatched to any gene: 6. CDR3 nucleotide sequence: TGTGCCAGCAGAGGGGACAGGGCCTTTAATTCACCCCTCCACTTT. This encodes CASRGDRAFNSPLHF.

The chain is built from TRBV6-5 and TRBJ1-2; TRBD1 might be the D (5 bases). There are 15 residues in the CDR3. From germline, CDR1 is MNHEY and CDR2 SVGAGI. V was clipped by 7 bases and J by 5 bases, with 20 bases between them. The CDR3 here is CASTLYWTSQYGYTF. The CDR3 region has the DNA TGTGCCAGCACCCTCTACTGGACAAGCCAATATGGCTACACCTTC.

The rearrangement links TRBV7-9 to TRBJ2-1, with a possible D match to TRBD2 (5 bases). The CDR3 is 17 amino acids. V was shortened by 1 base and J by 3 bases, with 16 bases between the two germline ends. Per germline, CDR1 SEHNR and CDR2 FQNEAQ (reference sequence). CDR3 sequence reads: CASSLGAWRAFYNEQFF. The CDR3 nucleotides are TGTGCCAGCAGCTTAGGGGCGTGGCGGGCTTTCTACAATGAGCAGTTCTTC.

The CDR3 reads CASSRQASNQPQHF. For the CDR3, the DNA is TGTGCCAGCAGTAGACAGGCAAGCAATCAGCCCCAGCATTTT. The chain is built from TRBV6-2 or TRBV6-3 and TRBJ1-5; a weak D match, TRBD1 (6 bases). Germline lookup yields CDR1 MNHEY and CDR2 SVGEGT. The CDR3 consists of 14 residues. V lost 5 bases, J lost 1 base, and 9 bases lay in between.

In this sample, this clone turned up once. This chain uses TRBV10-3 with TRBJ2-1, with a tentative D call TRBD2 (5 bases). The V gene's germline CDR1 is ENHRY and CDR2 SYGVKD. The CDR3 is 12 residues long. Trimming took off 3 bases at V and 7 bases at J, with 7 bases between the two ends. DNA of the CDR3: TGTGCCATCAGTGACCGGAGGAATGAGCAGTTCTTC. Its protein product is CAISDRRNEQFF.